The 5 T cell receptor beta chains presented below share a single source sample, sequenced in a study of monozygotic twins with inflammatory bowel disease. TCRdb re-analyzed the 5' RACE reads; it lists each CDR3 protein once, without DNA. The sample's table shows some 300,000 distinct CDR3 sequences. The sequenced material came from blood. These receptors all stem from a human donor with ulcerative colitis or Crohn's disease, or a healthy co-twin of an affected twin (not recorded which).

The J gene is TRBJ2-7, the V gene TRBV20-1; TCRdb picks TRBD1, but there is no DNA to check that call. From germline, CDR1 is DFQATT and CDR2 SNEGSKA (reference sequence). The CDR3 runs 15 residues. CDR3 loop: CSASMGLANSYEQYF.

The CDR3 sequence is CASGLSLTGGSIVALHF. V usage is TRBV12-5 and J usage is TRBJ1-6; TCRdb lists TRBD1, though no DNA is available to test this call. The CDR3 loop spans 17 amino acids. Germline CDR1 reads LGHNT; CDR2 reads FRNRAP.

This chain connects TRBV5-1 to TRBJ2-3; TCRdb's D gene call, TRBD2, goes unchecked for lack of DNA. CDR3 size: 15 residues. The germline V gene has CDR1 SGHRS and CDR2 YFSETQ. The CDR3 reads CASSLWREGTDTQYF.

The V call is TRBV6-1, the J call TRBJ1-5; TCRdb calls TRBD1, which cannot be checked without DNA. The length of the CDR3 is 16 residues. Germline loops: CDR1 MNHNS, CDR2 SASEGT. Here the CDR3 reads CASSAGTGKSNQPQHF.

The chain employs TRBV12-3 or TRBV12-4 and TRBJ2-6; TCRdb picks TRBD1, but there is no DNA to check that call. The CDR3 consists of 20 residues. CDR3 region: CASSLRQGSSPFSGANVLTF.